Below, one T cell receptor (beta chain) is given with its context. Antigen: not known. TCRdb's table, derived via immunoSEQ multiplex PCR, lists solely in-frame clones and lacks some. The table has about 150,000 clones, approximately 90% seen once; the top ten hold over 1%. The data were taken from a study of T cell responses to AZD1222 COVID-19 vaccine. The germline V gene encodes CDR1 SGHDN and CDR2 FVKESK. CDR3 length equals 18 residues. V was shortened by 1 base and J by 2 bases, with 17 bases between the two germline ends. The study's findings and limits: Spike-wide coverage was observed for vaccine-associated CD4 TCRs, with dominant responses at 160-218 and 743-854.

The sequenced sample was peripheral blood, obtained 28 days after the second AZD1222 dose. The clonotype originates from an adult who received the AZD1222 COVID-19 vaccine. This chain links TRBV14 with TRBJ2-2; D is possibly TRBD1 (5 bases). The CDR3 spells CASSQGTPGALNTGELFF. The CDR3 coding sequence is TGTGCCAGCAGCCAAGGGACACCTGGCGCCCTAAACACCGGGGAGCTGTTTTTT.